A selection of T cell receptor beta chains follows, all from one sample in a study of technical replicates of blood from four donors. Data came from immunoSEQ multiplex PCR; TCRdb stores just in-frame clones and leaves some out. The repertoire consists of approximately 82,000 clones, with 75% to 95% occurring once and the leading ten covering roughly 0.37%. The specimen was T cells isolated from PBMCs. Receptors were obtained from a human donor in good health. Some clones in this sample may be carry-over from other donors' samples. CDR3s include the opening cysteine and the closing phenylalanine or tryptophan.

TRBV29-1	CSFWDRSFNEQFF
TRBV28	CASSLGLEQYF
TRBV19	CASSMGQGPYEQYF
TRBV5-4	CASSLDGSNYGYTF
TRBV5-6	CASSLLRNNYGYTF
TRBV4-2	CASSQMVEGQGRREQYF
TRBV27	CASSLSRGSNYGYTF
TRBV4-2	CASRMTSGRAGGELFF
TRBV18	CASSPPGGRDGYTF
TRBV5-5	CASSFRQGITEAFF
TRBV11-3	CASSSAGTGNTGELFF
TRBV12-5	CASGPRTSGTIGEQFF
TRBV28	CASTPGGTYTGELFF
TRBV2	CASPRVTEAFF
TRBV6-5	CASSYLEGSTYEQYF
TRBV27	CASSPNSLGQFF
TRBV19	CASSISAGGTYEQYF
TRBV11-2	CASTPELGNTQYF
TRBV7-2	CASSFTGGSGRATGELFF
TRBV16	CASSPFSGEQPQHF
TRBV5-8	CASSLIKREIGGELFF
TRBV6-1	CASIESPAAGFNEQYF
TRBV7-3	CASSPGTYNEQFF
TRBV7-9	CASSNQGNKETQYF
TRBV7-3	CASSPAPSPAYNEQFF
TRBV5-6	CASSSPSPETQYF
TRBV18	CASSPSLTGNEQYF
TRBV28	CASSRTGEDGELFF